This passage covers 18 T cell receptor beta chains from one sample sequenced in a study of blood T cells in healthy people across ages. The second PCR ran about 6 to 11 cycles with a sample-barcoded 5' primer and J-beta primers. TCRdb independently ran MiXCR on the 5' RACE reads; one entry per CDR3 protein. Of around 1,800,000 distinct CDR3 sequences in the sample, about two fifths were seen once. The sample was blood. The receptor source for this set is a human donor in good health.

The chain combines TRBV2 with TRBJ2-5; 7 nucleotides agree with TRBD1. Germline V gives CDR1 SNHLY, CDR2 FYNNEI. J was trimmed by 3 bases and V by 6 bases; bases with no gene match: 10. The CDR3 is 15 amino acids. The CDR3 protein is CASRIGTAYKETQYF. The CDR3 region has the DNA TGTGCCAGCAGAATCGGGACAGCCTATAAAGAGACCCAGTACTTC.

The J gene is TRBJ1-2, the V gene TRBV20-1, with 8 bases matching TRBD1. Looked up from germline, CDR1 is DFQATT and CDR2 is SNEGSKA (reference sequence). Trimming cost V 6 bases and J 4 bases; bases outside gene matches: 13. This CDR3 spans 15 amino acids. The CDR3 nucleotides are TGCAGTGCCGGACAGGGAGGTTTTGATCCCTATGGCTACACCTTC. This codes for CSAGQGGFDPYGYTF.

This sequence joins TRBV14 and TRBJ1-3, with no clear D. V was cut by 4 bases and J by 3 bases, with 4 bases left in between. The CDR3 runs to 12 residues. Germline lookup yields CDR1 SGHDN and CDR2 FVKESK. This CDR3 reads CASSPFGNTIYF. The CDR3 bases are TGTGCCAGCAGCCCGTTTGGAAACACCATATATTTT. Variable domain in full (rest from reference TRBV14 and TRBJ1-3): EAGVTQFPSHSVIEKGQTVTLRCDPISGHDNLYWYRRVMGKEIKFLLHFVKESKQDESGMPNNRFLAERTGGTYSTLKVQPAELEDSGVYFCASSPFGNTIYFGEGSWLTVV.

This clonotype has just a few counts. The gene calls are TRBV6-1 and TRBJ2-7; possibly TRBD2 for D (6 bases). V lost 1 base, J lost 6 bases, and 7 bases lay in between. CDR1 is MNHNS and CDR2 is SASEGT in the germline V gene. This CDR3 spans 12 amino acids. CDR3 sequence reads: CASSEDGGEQYF. CDR3 bases: TGTGCCAGCAGTGAAGACGGGGGCGAGCAGTACTTC.

This clonotype was recorded a few times. CDR3 DNA sequence: TGTGCCAGCAGCCAGGACTTCGAGCAGTACTTC. As protein: CASSQDFEQYF. The chain couples TRBV6-5 to TRBJ2-7; a weak D match, TRBD2 (5 bases). The V end was cut by 6 bases, the J end by 6 bases, with 9 bases between. CDR1 MNHEY and CDR2 SVGAGI come from the germline V gene. The CDR3 extends over 11 amino acids.

This clonotype came up once. The chain couples TRBV11-2 to TRBJ2-1, with 10 bases aligning to TRBD2. Trimming cost V 0 bases and J 2 bases; bases outside gene matches: 13. Germline V gene lookup returns CDR1 SGHAT and CDR2 FQNNGV. This CDR3 is built from 20 residues. CDR3 nucleotides: TGTGCCAGCAGCTTAGATCTAATGGTAGCGGGGGGTCATCCCTACAATGAGCAGTTCTTC. Translated: CASSLDLMVAGGHPYNEQFF.

The chain uses TRBV4-3 and TRBJ2-5, with D possibly matching TRBD1 (6 bases). The CDR3 is made up of 15 amino acids. In germline, CDR1 is LGHNA, CDR2 YSLEER. V dropped 1 base and J dropped 8 bases, with 17 bases sitting between them. The CDR3 DNA sequence: TGCGCCAGCAGCCAAGTGGGGGCCGGGGAAGGAACCCAGTACTTC. Its protein is CASSQVGAGEGTQYF.

This clonotype showed up just a few times. This chain links TRBV5-6 with TRBJ1-2, with D uncertain. Per germline, CDR1 SGHDT and CDR2 YYEEEE. The V gene lost 1 base and the J gene lost 1 base, with 11 bases spanning the gap. CDR3 length equals 15 residues. The CDR3 region is CASSLYTVDNYGYTF. In DNA, the CDR3 is TGTGCCAGCAGCTTGTATACCGTTGATAACTATGGCTACACCTTC. Filled out from reference TRBV5-6 and TRBJ1-2, the complete variable domain reads DAGVTQSPTHLIKTRGQQVTLRCSPKSGHDTVSWYQQALGQGPQFIFQYYEEEERQRGNFPDRFSGHQFPNYSSELNVNALLLGDSALYLCASSLYTVDNYGYTFGSGTRLTVV.

V usage is TRBV27 and J usage is TRBJ1-2; 10 nucleotides agree with TRBD1. Germline values: CDR1 MNHEY, CDR2 SMNVEV (reference sequence). Trimming removed 3 bases from V and 5 bases from J; junction bases left unmatched: 6. The CDR3 consists of 15 residues. The CDR3 DNA reads TGTGCCAGCAGTTTCTACGGACAGGGGGTATATGGCTACACCTTC. Its protein is CASSFYGQGVYGYTF.

The CDR3 DNA reads TGTGCCACCAGAACCGGACAGGGGAACACTGAAGCTTTCTTT. It specifies CATRTGQGNTEAFF. J is TRBJ1-1 and V is TRBV15; TRBD1 agrees at 8 bases. Trimming at V came to 6 bases and at J to 1 base, leaving 4 bases not matched to a gene. This CDR3 is built from 14 residues. Germline V gene sequence: CDR1 LNHNV, CDR2 YYDKDF (reference sequence).

Written as DNA, the CDR3 is TGTGCCAGCAGCCCCACTAGCGCCACAGATACGCAGTATTTT. It is translated as CASSPTSATDTQYF. This sequence joins TRBV6-6 and TRBJ2-3, with 7 bases matching TRBD2. The CDR3 loop spans 14 amino acids. After removal of 6 bases from V and 2 bases from J, the junction contained 5 bases not matched to a gene. Germline V CDR1 and CDR2: MNHNY, SVGAGI (reference sequence).

This clonotype occurred a few times. The chain couples TRBV27 to TRBJ1-2, with D possibly TRBD1 on 5 matching bases. The CDR3 totals 15 residues. The germline V gene encodes CDR1 MNHEY and CDR2 SMNVEV (reference sequence). V was cut by 2 bases and J by 8 bases, with 18 bases left in between. This CDR3 is CASSLPRDGEWGYTF. CDR3 coding DNA: TGTGCCAGCAGTTTACCCCGGGACGGAGAATGGGGCTACACCTTC.

The rearrangement joins TRBV5-6 to TRBJ2-3; D assignment may be TRBD1 or TRBD2 (5 bases each). Germline-derived CDR1 and CDR2 are SGHDT and YYEEEE. The CDR3 loop spans 15 amino acids. Trimming left V 5 bases short and J 2 bases short, with 15 bases between. The CDR3 region is CASRKKGPNTDTQYF. In nucleotides, the CDR3 is TGTGCCAGCAGAAAAAAGGGACCGAACACAGATACGCAGTATTTT. Together with reference TRBV5-6 and TRBJ2-3, the CDR3 gives the full variable domain: DAGVTQSPTHLIKTRGQQVTLRCSPKSGHDTVSWYQQALGQGPQFIFQYYEEEERQRGNFPDRFSGHQFPNYSSELNVNALLLGDSALYLCASRKKGPNTDTQYFGPGTRLTVL.

This chain uses TRBV7-2 with TRBJ2-4; TRBD2 aligns across 7 bases. TRBJ2-5 matches the DNA end more closely, so the J call is doubtful. The CDR3 covers 15 residues. CDR1 and CDR2 (germline): SGHTA, FQGNSA. The CDR3 sequence is CASSLGGTTRETQYF. The CDR3 bases are TGTGCCAGCAGCTTAGGTGGGACTACGAGAGAGACCCAGTACTTC.

Points on this clonotype: This may be a read error: a much more frequent sequence differs by one nucleotide. V is TRBV7-2 and J is TRBJ2-3; D is uncertain. The CDR3 sequence is 12 residues long. Trimming removed 2 bases at V and 2 bases at J, with 2 bases between. Germline CDR1 SGHTA, CDR2 FQGNSA. CDR3 protein: CTSSLITDTQYF. As DNA, the CDR3 is TGTACCAGCAGCTTAATCACAGATACGCAGTATTTT.

The chain has TRBV6-1 and TRBJ1-2; 8 bases are a match to TRBD1. The trim removed 6 bases at V and 8 bases at J, leaving 11 bases unmatched. The CDR3 totals 14 residues. Germline V lookup: CDR1 MNHNS, CDR2 SASEGT. The CDR3 is CASRDRGPRGGYTF. The CDR3 nucleotides read TGTGCCAGCAGAGACAGGGGCCCCAGGGGGGGCTACACCTTC.

This clonotype occurred many times. The chain employs TRBV3-1 and TRBJ1-4; perhaps TRBD1 as D (5 bases). Trimming removed 4 bases from V and 8 bases from J, with 14 bases in between. This CDR3 has 14 residues. Germline lookup yields CDR1 LGHDT and CDR2 YNNKEL (reference sequence). The CDR3 loop reads CASSPGQGGEKLFF. DNA of the CDR3: TGTGCCAGCAGCCCTGGGCAGGGCGGCGAAAAACTGTTTTTT.

The chain uses TRBV28 and TRBJ2-7; D possibly corresponds to TRBD1 (6 bases). The CDR3 runs 13 residues. Germline V gives CDR1 MDHEN, CDR2 SYDVKM. Trimming left V 5 bases short and J 4 bases short, with 12 bases between. The CDR3: CASSHRQAYEQYF. The CDR3 nucleotides read TGTGCCAGCAGTCACCGACAGGCTTACGAGCAGTACTTC.